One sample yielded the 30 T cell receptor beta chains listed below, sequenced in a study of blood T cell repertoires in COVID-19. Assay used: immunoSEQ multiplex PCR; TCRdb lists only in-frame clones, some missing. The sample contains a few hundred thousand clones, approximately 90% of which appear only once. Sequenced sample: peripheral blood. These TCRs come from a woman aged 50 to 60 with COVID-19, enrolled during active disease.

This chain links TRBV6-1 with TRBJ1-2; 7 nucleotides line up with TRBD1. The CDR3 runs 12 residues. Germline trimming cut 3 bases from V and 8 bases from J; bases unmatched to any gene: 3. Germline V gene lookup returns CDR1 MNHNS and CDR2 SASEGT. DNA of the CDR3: TGTGCCAGCAGTGACCTACAGGGGGGCTACACCTTC. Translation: CASSDLQGGYTF.

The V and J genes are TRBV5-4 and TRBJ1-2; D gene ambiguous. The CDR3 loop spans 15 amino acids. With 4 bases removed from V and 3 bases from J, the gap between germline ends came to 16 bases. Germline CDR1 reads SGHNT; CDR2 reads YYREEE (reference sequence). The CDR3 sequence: CASSPTPAGYYGYTF. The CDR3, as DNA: TGTGCCAGCAGCCCAACACCCGCAGGATACTATGGCTACACCTTC.

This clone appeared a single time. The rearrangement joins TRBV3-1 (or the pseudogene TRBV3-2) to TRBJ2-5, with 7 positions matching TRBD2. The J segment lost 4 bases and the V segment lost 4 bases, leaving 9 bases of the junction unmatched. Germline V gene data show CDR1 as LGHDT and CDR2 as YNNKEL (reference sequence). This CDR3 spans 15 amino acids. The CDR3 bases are TGTGCCAGCAGCCCGGCCGGCGGGAGTCGAGAGACCCAGTACTTC. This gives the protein CASSPAGGSRETQYF.

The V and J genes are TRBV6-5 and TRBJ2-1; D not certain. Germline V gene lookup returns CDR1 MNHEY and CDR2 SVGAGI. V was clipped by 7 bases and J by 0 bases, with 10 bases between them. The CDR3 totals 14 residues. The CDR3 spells CASTQQSSYNEQFF. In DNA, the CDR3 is TGTGCCAGCACCCAACAGAGCTCCTACAATGAGCAGTTCTTC.

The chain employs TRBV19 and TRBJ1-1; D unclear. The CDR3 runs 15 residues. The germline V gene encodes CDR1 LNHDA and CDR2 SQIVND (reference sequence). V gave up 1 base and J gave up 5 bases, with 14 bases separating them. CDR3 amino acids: CASSIVGAGSTEAFF. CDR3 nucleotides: TGTGCCAGTAGTATAGTGGGCGCGGGGAGTACTGAAGCTTTCTTT.

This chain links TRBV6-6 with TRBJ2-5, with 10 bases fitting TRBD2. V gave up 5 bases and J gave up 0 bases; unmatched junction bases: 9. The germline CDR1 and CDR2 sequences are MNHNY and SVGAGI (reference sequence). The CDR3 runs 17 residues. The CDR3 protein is CASSLLPLAGYQETQYF. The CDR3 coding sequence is TGTGCCAGCAGTCTCCTTCCACTAGCGGGGTACCAAGAGACCCAGTACTTC.

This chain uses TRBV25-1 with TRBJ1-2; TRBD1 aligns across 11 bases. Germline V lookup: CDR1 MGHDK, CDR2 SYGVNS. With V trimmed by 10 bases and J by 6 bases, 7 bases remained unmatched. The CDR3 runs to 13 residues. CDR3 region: CAIRGQGDDGYTF. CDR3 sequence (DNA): TGTGCCATCCGGGGACAGGGGGACGATGGCTACACCTTC.

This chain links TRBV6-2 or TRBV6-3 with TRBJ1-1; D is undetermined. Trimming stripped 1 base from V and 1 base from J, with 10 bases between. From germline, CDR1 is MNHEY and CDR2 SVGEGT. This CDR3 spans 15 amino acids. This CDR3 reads CASSYFGEENTEAFF. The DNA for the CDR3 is TGTGCCAGCAGTTACTTCGGGGAGGAGAACACTGAAGCTTTCTTT.

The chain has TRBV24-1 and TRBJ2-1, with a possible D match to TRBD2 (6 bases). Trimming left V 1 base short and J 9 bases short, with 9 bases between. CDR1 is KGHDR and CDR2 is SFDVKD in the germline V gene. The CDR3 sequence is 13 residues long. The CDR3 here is CATSDFPGAEQFF. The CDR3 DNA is TGTGCCACCAGTGATTTTCCGGGAGCTGAGCAGTTCTTC.

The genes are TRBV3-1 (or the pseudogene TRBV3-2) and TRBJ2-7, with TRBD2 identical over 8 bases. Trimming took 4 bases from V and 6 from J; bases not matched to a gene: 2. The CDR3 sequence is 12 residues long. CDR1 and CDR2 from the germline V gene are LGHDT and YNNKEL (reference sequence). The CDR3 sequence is CASSRTSTEQYF. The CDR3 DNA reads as TGTGCCAGCAGCCGGACTAGCACCGAGCAGTACTTC.

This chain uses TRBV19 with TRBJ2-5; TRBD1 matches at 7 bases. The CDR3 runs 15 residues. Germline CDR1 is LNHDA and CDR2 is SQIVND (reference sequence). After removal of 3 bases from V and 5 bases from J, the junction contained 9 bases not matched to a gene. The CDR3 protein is CASSMIGGAGETQYF. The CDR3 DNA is TGTGCCAGTAGTATGATAGGGGGCGCCGGGGAGACCCAGTACTTC.

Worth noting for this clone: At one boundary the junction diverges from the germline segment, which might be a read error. Written as DNA, the CDR3 is TGTGTCAGCAGCCAAGAACAGGGGCTCGGTGAAGCTTTCTTT. The encoded protein is CVSSQEQGLGEAFF. The V gene is TRBV4-2, the J gene TRBJ1-1; 7 bases agree with TRBD1. This CDR3 comprises 14 residues. Germline-derived CDR1 and CDR2 are LGHNA and YNFKEQ.

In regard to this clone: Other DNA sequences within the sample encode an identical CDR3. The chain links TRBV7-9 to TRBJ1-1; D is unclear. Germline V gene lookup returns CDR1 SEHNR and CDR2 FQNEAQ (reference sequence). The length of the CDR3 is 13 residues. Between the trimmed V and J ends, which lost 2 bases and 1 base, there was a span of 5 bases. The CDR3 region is CASSLSGNTEAFF. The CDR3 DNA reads TGTGCCAGCAGCTTATCCGGGAACACTGAAGCTTTCTTT.

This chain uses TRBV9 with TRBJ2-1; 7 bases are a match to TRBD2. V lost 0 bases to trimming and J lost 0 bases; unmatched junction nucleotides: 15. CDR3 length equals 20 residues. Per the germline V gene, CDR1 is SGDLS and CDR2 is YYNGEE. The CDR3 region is CASSVGSSGLQESSYNEQFF. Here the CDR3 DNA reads TGTGCCAGCAGCGTAGGTTCTAGCGGTCTTCAAGAAAGCTCCTACAATGAGCAGTTCTTC. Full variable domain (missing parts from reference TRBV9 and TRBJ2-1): DSGVTQTPKHLITATGQRVTLRCSPRSGDLSVYWYQQSLDQGLQFLIQYYNGEERAKGNILERFSAQQFPDLHSELNLSSLELGDSALYFCASSVGSSGLQESSYNEQFFGPGTRLTVL.

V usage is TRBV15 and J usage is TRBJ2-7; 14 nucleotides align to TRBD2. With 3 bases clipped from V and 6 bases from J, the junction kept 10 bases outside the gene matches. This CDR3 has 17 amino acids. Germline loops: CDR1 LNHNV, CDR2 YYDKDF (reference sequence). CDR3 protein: CATSRGLAGVLGGEQYF. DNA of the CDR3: TGTGCCACCAGCAGGGGACTAGCGGGAGTACTGGGCGGCGAGCAGTACTTC.

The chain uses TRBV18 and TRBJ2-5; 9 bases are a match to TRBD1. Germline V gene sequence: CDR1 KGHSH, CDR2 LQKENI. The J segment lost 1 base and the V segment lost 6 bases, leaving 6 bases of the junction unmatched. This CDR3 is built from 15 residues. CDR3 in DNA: TGTGCCAGCTCGCCCGGGACAGGGACCCAAGAGACCCAGTACTTC. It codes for CASSPGTGTQETQYF.

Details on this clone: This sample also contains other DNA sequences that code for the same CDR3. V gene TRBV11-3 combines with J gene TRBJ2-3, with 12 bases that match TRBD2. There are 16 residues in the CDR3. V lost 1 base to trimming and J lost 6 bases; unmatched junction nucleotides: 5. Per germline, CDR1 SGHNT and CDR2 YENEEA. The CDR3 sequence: CASSLGTSGTADTQYF. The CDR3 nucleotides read TGTGCCAGCAGCTTAGGGACTAGCGGGACTGCGGATACGCAGTATTTT.

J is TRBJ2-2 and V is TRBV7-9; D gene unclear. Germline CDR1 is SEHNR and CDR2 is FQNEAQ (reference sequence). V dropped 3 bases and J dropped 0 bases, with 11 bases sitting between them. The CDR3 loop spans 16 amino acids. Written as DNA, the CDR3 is TGTGCCAGCAGCTTTAGTCTCCTTTCGAACACCGGGGAGCTGTTTTTT. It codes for CASSFSLLSNTGELFF.

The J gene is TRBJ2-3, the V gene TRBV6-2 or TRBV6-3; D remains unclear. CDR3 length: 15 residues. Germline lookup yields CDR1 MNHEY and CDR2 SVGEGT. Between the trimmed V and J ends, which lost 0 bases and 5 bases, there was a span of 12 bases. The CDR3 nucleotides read TGTGCCAGCAGTTACTCCTTATACGAGAAAGATACGCAGTATTTT. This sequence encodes CASSYSLYEKDTQYF.

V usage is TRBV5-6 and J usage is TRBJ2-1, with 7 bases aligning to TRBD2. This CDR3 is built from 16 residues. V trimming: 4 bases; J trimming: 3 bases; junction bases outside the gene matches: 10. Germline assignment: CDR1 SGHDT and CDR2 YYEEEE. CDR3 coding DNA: TGTGCCAGCAGCACCCTCCCGGGACTACGCTACAATGAGCAGTTCTTC. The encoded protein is CASSTLPGLRYNEQFF.

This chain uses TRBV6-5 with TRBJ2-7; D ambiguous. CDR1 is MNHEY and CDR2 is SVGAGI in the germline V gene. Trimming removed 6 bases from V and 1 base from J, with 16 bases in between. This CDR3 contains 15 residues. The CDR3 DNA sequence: TGTGCCAGCAGCAAAACAGTGGCGATTTCCTACGAGCAGTACTTC. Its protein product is CASSKTVAISYEQYF.

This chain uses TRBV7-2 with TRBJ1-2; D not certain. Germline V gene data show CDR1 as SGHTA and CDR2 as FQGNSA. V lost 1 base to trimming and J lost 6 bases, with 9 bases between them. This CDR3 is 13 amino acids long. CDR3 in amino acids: CASSLGQEDGYTF. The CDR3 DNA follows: TGTGCCAGCAGCTTAGGCCAGGAGGATGGCTACACCTTC.

The CDR3 sequence: CASSPYGGGANYGYTF. DNA for the CDR3: TGTGCCAGCAGCCCATATGGTGGGGGGGCGAACTATGGCTACACCTTC. The chain joins TRBV7-8 to TRBJ1-2, with D perhaps TRBD1 (6 bases). The V end was cut by 5 bases, the J end by 2 bases, with 18 bases between. The V gene's germline CDR1 is SGHVS and CDR2 FQNEAQ. CDR3 length equals 16 residues.

Written as DNA, the CDR3 is TGTGCCAGTAGTATAGTCCTGGCTAGCTCCTACAATGAGCAGTTCTTC. This encodes CASSIVLASSYNEQFF. J is TRBJ2-1 and V is TRBV19; D remains ambiguous. The V end was cut by 1 base, the J end by 0 bases, with 10 bases between. In germline, CDR1 is LNHDA, CDR2 SQIVND (reference sequence). The CDR3 covers 16 residues.

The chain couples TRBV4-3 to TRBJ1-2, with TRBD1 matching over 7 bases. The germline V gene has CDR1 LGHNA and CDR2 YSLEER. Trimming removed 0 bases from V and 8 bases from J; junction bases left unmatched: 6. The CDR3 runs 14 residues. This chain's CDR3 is CASSQEQGRFGYTF. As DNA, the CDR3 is TGCGCCAGCAGCCAAGAACAGGGGAGATTCGGCTACACCTTC.

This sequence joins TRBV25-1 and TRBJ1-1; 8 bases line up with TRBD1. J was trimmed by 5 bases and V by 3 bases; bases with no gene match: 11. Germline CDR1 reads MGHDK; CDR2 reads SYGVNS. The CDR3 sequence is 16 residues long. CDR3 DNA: TGTGCCAGCAGTGACCTCACAAGGACAGGGCGGACTGAAGCTTTCTTT. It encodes CASSDLTRTGRTEAFF.

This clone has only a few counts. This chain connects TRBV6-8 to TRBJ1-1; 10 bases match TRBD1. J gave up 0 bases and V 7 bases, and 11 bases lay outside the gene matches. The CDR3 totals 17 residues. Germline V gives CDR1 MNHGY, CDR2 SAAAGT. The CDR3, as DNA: TGTGCCAGCAATCCTCACCGACAGGGGGCGATGAACACTGAAGCTTTCTTT. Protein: CASNPHRQGAMNTEAFF.

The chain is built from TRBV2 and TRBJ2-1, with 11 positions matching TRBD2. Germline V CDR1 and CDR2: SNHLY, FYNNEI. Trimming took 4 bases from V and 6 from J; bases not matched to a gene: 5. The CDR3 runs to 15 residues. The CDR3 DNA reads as TGTGCCAGCAGTGCTACTAGCGGGAGCATCAATGAGCAGTTCTTC. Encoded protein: CASSATSGSINEQFF.

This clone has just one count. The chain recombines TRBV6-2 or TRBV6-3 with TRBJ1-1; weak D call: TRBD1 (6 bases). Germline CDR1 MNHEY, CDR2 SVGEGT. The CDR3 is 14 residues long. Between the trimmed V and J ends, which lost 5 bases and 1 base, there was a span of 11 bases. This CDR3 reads CASSNRATNTEAFF. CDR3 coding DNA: TGTGCCAGCAGTAACAGGGCAACGAACACTGAAGCTTTCTTT.

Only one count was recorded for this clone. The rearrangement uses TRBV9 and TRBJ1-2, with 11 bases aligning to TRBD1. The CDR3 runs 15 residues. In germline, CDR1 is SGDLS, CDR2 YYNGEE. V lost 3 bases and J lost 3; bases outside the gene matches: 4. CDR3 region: CASSGRDRGYYGYTF. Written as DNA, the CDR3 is TGTGCCAGCAGCGGCCGGGACAGGGGGTACTATGGCTACACCTTC.